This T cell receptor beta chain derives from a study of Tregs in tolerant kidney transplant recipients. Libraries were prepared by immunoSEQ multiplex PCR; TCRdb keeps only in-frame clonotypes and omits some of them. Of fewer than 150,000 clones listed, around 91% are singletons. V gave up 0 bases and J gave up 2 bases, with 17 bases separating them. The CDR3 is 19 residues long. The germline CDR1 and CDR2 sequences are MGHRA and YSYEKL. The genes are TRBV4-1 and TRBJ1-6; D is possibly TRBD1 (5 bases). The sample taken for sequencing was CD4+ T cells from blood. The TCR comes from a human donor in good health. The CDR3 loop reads CASSQDLVPGFTYNSPLHF. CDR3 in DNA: TGCGCCAGCAGCCAAGATCTAGTGCCAGGGTTTACCTATAATTCACCCCTCCACTTT.